A selection of T cell receptor beta chains follows, all from one sample in a study of T cell responses to AZD1222 COVID-19 vaccine. Assay used: immunoSEQ multiplex PCR; TCRdb lists only in-frame clones, some missing. The data hold approximately 150,000 clones, with just under 95% observed a single time. Sequences were derived from peripheral blood, sampled on day 0 of AZD1222 vaccination. These receptors all stem from an adult in good health. The CDR3 runs from the conserved cysteine through the conserved F or W. The order of the fields is D gene, clone size, V gene, J gene, CDR3 protein, CDR3 DNA. D genes are given only for firm matches. Expanded clones are given a class, and other clones once, few, many or no size at all.

TRBD1	-	TRBV28	TRBJ2-1	CASTKDRGFYNEQFF	TGTGCCAGCACCAAGGACAGGGGGTTCTACAATGAGCAGTTCTTC
TRBD2	-	TRBV3-1/TRBV3-2	TRBJ2-2	CASSPRGAGGPNTGELFF	TGTGCCAGCAGCCCTCGGGGAGCGGGGGGGCCTAACACCGGGGAGCTGTTTTTT
-	-	TRBV28	TRBJ2-7	CASAGISYEQYF	TGTGCCTCGGCGGGGATCTCCTACGAGCAGTACTTC
TRBD1	-	TRBV4-1	TRBJ1-5	CASSQGTGEGQPQHF	TGCGCCAGCAGCCAAGGGACAGGGGAGGGTCAGCCCCAGCATTTT
TRBD2	once	TRBV29-1	TRBJ2-1	CTIILAGGGQFF	TGCACCATCATACTAGCGGGAGGTGGGCAGTTCTTC
-	-	TRBV6-1	TRBJ1-5	CASSEAFYRTDSNQPQHF	TGTGCCAGCAGTGAAGCCTTCTATCGCACGGATAGCAATCAGCCCCAGCATTTT
-	-	TRBV2	TRBJ1-1	CASRPGIAMNTEAFF	TGTGCCAGCAGGCCAGGGATAGCCATGAACACTGAAGCTTTCTTT
TRBD2	-	TRBV30	TRBJ2-1	CAWSAGTSGIYNEQFF	TGTGCCTGGAGTGCCGGGACTAGCGGCATATACAATGAGCAGTTCTTC
TRBD1	-	TRBV6-2/TRBV6-3	TRBJ2-3	CASSYGQGAADTQYF	TGTGCCAGCAGTTACGGACAGGGGGCGGCAGATACGCAGTATTTT
-	-	TRBV12-3/TRBV12-4	TRBJ1-2	CASSAWGDGYTF	TGTGCCAGCAGTGCTTGGGGTGACGGCTACACCTTC
-	few	TRBV10-3	TRBJ1-2	CASSGGHPLGYTF	TGTGCCTCAAGTGGGGGACACCCCTTGGGCTACACCTTC
-	-	TRBV6-5	TRBJ1-2	CASTGQYGYTF	TGTGCCAGCACCGGACAGTATGGCTACACCTTC
-	-	TRBV6-6	TRBJ2-7	CASSYSKGFGYEQYF	TGTGCCAGCAGTTACTCGAAGGGATTCGGGTACGAGCAGTACTTC
-	-	TRBV3-1/TRBV3-2	TRBJ2-2	CASSLTGELFF	TGTGCCAGCAGCCTCACCGGGGAGCTGTTTTTT
-	-	TRBV5-1	TRBJ2-6	CASSLGQTSNVLTF	TGCGCCAGCAGCCTGGGACAGACTAGCAACGTCCTGACTTTC
TRBD1	-	TRBV6-2/TRBV6-3	TRBJ2-7	CASSYPTGGSPYEQYF	TGTGCCAGCAGTTACCCGACAGGGGGATCCCCCTACGAGCAGTACTTC
-	-	TRBV4-2	TRBJ1-5	CASSHPGRPDQPQHF	TGTGCCAGCAGCCACCCGGGACGGCCAGATCAGCCCCAGCATTTT
-	-	TRBV7-2	TRBJ1-6	CASSLRDARAGNSPLHF	TGTGCCAGCAGCTTAAGGGATGCCAGGGCGGGTAATTCACCCCTCCACTTT
-	-	TRBV6-2/TRBV6-3	TRBJ2-6	CASSQRWGAFDESGANVLTF	TGTGCCAGCAGTCAAAGGTGGGGGGCGTTCGATGAGTCTGGGGCCAACGTCCTGACTTTC
-	-	TRBV24-1	TRBJ2-3	CATSDSLGVEDTQYF	TGTGCCACCAGTGATTCCCTGGGGGTTGAAGATACGCAGTATTTT
TRBD2	-	TRBV5-1	TRBJ2-7	CASSTGTSGSYEQYF	TGCGCCAGCAGCACGGGGACTAGCGGGAGCTACGAGCAGTACTTC
-	-	TRBV28	TRBJ2-7	CASSLWVYEQYF	TGTGCCAGCAGTTTGTGGGTCTACGAGCAGTACTTC
-	-	TRBV11-2	TRBJ2-7	CASSLVGASKYF	TGTGCCAGCAGCTTAGTTGGGGCGTCGAAGTACTTC
-	-	TRBV5-4	TRBJ1-3	CASSFNQGGNTIYF	TGTGCCAGCAGCTTTAACCAGGGGGGAAACACCATATATTTT
-	-	TRBV4-2	TRBJ1-2	CASSLAGQAANYGYTF	TGTGCCAGCAGCCTGGCGGGGCAGGCGGCTAACTATGGCTACACCTTC
-	-	TRBV6-1	TRBJ2-1	CASSELAADYNEQFF	TGTGCCAGCAGTGAACTCGCGGCAGATTACAATGAGCAGTTCTTC